The entry below describes one T cell receptor beta chain. Its antigen is not known. For TCR beta, libraries came from quantitative 5'-RACE with molecular barcodes. TCRdb itself ran the 5' RACE reads through MiXCR, one entry per CDR3 protein. The repertoire has fewer than 750,000 distinct CDR3 sequences, 15% to 20% of them found once; the top ten carry around 20%. The data stem from a study of CD8 T cells in ankylosing spondylitis. Study-level results: A TCR beta motif of eight highly homologous variants appeared characteristic of ankylosing spondylitis blood. A subset of motif variants has previously been described in the synovial fluid and blood of reactive arthritis. It was reported that disease-linked clones were significantly enriched in matched ankylosing spondylitis synovial fluid. Disease-linked clones were CD8+ and relatively rare in peripheral blood.

Trimming at V came to 1 base and at J to 7 bases, leaving 5 bases not matched to a gene. From germline, CDR1 is SQVTM and CDR2 ANQGSEA. This CDR3 has 15 residues. The receptor was derived from a male donor with ankylosing spondylitis. Sequencing was performed on blood, either unsorted or a sorted T cell fraction (not recorded which). This chain uses TRBV29-1 with TRBJ2-2, with 11 nucleotides matching TRBD2. CDR3 in DNA: TGCAGCGTTGAAGGGCTAGCGGGAGGTGACGGGGAGCTGTTTTTT. Amino acids: CSVEGLAGGDGELFF.